These 28 T cell receptor beta chains came from one sample sequenced in a study of STAT5B mutations in CD4+ large granular lymphocyte leukemia. Repertoires were generated with immunoSEQ multiplex PCR, while TCRdb's copy carries only in-frame clones and drops some. Among tens of thousands of clones listed, roughly 79% were seen once. The sequencing sample was made of CD4+ T cells from blood buffy coats. The receptors derive from a human donor in good health.

The rearrangement links TRBV28 to TRBJ2-7; D is unclear. This CDR3 contains 12 residues. Trimming pared 5 bases from V and 6 bases from J, leaving 11 bases between. From germline, CDR1 is MDHEN and CDR2 SYDVKM. CDR3 DNA: TGTGCCAGCAGTCCCCTACTTACCGAGCAGTACTTC. Amino acid sequence: CASSPLLTEQYF.

The V and J genes are TRBV28 and TRBJ1-1; D is unresolved. Deletions cut 5 bases from V and 7 bases from J, with 11 bases between. Per germline, CDR1 MDHEN and CDR2 SYDVKM. This CDR3 is built from 12 residues. The CDR3 DNA reads TGTGCCAGCAGTACCCCGCCAAGTGAAGCTTTCTTT. This encodes CASSTPPSEAFF.

The V and J genes are TRBV30 and TRBJ1-1, with unresolved D. Germline CDR1 is GTSNPN and CDR2 is SVGIG (reference sequence). V dropped 0 bases and J dropped 5 bases, with 10 bases sitting between them. The CDR3 runs to 13 residues. The CDR3 nucleotides read TGTGCCTGGAGTGTAGTTGAAGGGACTGAAGCTTTCTTT. It is translated as CAWSVVEGTEAFF.

J is TRBJ2-3 and V is TRBV7-3; 14 nucleotides match TRBD2. CDR1 and CDR2 (germline): SGHTA, FQGTGA. This CDR3 spans 16 amino acids. V dropped 5 bases and J dropped 4; count of bases not matched to a gene: 5. The CDR3 here is CASSLGLAGVADTQYF. The CDR3 DNA reads as TGTGCCAGCAGCCTGGGACTAGCGGGAGTAGCAGATACGCAGTATTTT.

CDR3 coding DNA: TGTGCCAGCAGCCGCACCCTGGGCAGCTCCTACGAGCAGTACTTC. Amino acids: CASSRTLGSSYEQYF. The V and J genes are TRBV28 and TRBJ2-7, with D uncertain. The CDR3 contains 15 residues. Trimming took off 6 bases at V and 0 bases at J, with 15 bases between the two ends. The germline V gene encodes CDR1 MDHEN and CDR2 SYDVKM.

This sequence joins TRBV30 and TRBJ1-5; D remains ambiguous. Per the germline V gene, CDR1 is GTSNPN and CDR2 is SVGIG (reference sequence). This CDR3 region has 14 residues. Deletions cut 5 bases from V and 0 bases from J, with 11 bases between. CDR3 sequence: CAWGRGGSNQPQHF. The CDR3 DNA is TGTGCCTGGGGACGGGGTGGTAGCAATCAGCCCCAGCATTTT.

The CDR3 bases are TGTGCCAGTAGTGTAGGTCCCCCCCGCCCCGGGTTGAACACTGAAGCTTTCTTT. Its protein product is CASSVGPPRPGLNTEAFF. This sequence joins TRBV19 and TRBJ1-1; the D is unclear. The CDR3 is 18 amino acids. Germline CDR1 reads LNHDA; CDR2 reads SQIVND (reference sequence). The V gene lost 5 bases and the J gene lost 0 bases, with 22 bases spanning the gap.

Worth noting for this clone: The junction and the germline gene differ at one end; a read error may be behind it. The chain is built from TRBV4-2 and TRBJ1-1, with D perhaps TRBD1 (6 bases). Per germline, CDR1 LGHNA and CDR2 YNFKEQ. The CDR3 totals 15 residues. The CDR3 reads CASGQVDSMNTEAFF. The CDR3 nucleotides read TGTGCCAGCGGCCAAGTGGACAGCATGAACACTGAAGCTTTCTTT.

The genes are TRBV4-2 and TRBJ1-2; 7 nucleotides match TRBD1. Per germline, CDR1 LGHNA and CDR2 YNFKEQ. CDR3 length: 13 amino acids. V was pared by 6 bases and J by 4 bases, with 5 bases of the junction left unmatched. CDR3 sequence reads: CASSRQGSYGYTF. The CDR3 region has the DNA TGTGCCAGCAGTCGACAGGGAAGCTATGGCTACACCTTC.

The chain uses TRBV27 and TRBJ2-2; TRBD2 matches 8 bases. V shed 4 bases, J shed 2 bases, and the junction held 3 bases outside the gene matches. There are 15 residues in the CDR3. Germline V gene data show CDR1 as MNHEY and CDR2 as SMNVEV (reference sequence). In DNA form, the CDR3 reads TGTGCCAGCAGTTATAGCGGGATAAACACCGGGGAGCTGTTTTTT. Protein: CASSYSGINTGELFF.

The chain combines TRBV28 with TRBJ1-6; a weak D match, TRBD1 (5 bases). CDR1 MDHEN and CDR2 SYDVKM come from the germline V gene. This CDR3 has 15 amino acids. V lost 1 base to trimming and J lost 9 bases, with 13 bases between them. CDR3 in amino acids: CASSLFGAGSSPLHF. CDR3 coding DNA: TGTGCCAGCAGTTTATTCGGGGCAGGGTCTTCACCCCTCCACTTT.

This chain links TRBV5-1 with TRBJ2-2; 8 bases line up with TRBD1. CDR3 length: 17 residues. From germline, CDR1 is SGHRS and CDR2 YFSETQ. V was pared by 0 bases and J by 5 bases, with 9 bases of the junction left unmatched. CDR3 protein: CASSLAGDRQGTGELFF. For the CDR3, the DNA is TGCGCCAGCAGCTTGGCAGGGGACAGGCAGGGGACCGGGGAGCTGTTTTTT. The full variable domain, rest sourced from reference TRBV5-1 and TRBJ2-2, is KAGVTQTPRYLIKTRGQQVTLSCSPISGHRSVSWYQQTPGQGLQFLFEYFSETQRNKGNFPGRFSGRQFSNSRSEMNVSTLELGDSALYLCASSLAGDRQGTGELFFGEGSRLTVL.

The chain recombines TRBV10-2 with TRBJ2-1; weak D call: TRBD2 (6 bases). The ends were cut back, 4 bases at V and 4 bases at J, with 8 bases in the middle. Germline assignment: CDR1 WSHSY and CDR2 SAAADI. This CDR3 contains 13 residues. The CDR3 DNA reads TGCGCCAGCAGTGGGGGACTGTACAATGAGCAGTTCTTC. This gives the protein CASSGGLYNEQFF.

The V call is TRBV10-3, the J call TRBJ2-1; 12 bases match TRBD2. The V gene's germline CDR1 is ENHRY and CDR2 SYGVKD. The CDR3 consists of 16 residues. Losses at the gene ends were 4 bases for V and 8 bases for J; bases not matched to a gene: 9. In DNA, the CDR3 is TGTGCCATCAGTGGGGGACTAGCGGGTCTCAGGGATGAGCAGTTCTTC. Protein sequence: CAISGGLAGLRDEQFF.

The J gene is TRBJ2-2, the V gene TRBV5-6, with 12 bases lining up with TRBD1. Germline CDR1 and CDR2: SGHDT and YYEEEE. The V and J ends lost 4 bases and 13 bases, in that order; junction bases with no gene match: 11. The CDR3 runs 15 residues. The CDR3 region is CASSLGTGGRRRLFF. The CDR3 coding sequence is TGTGCCAGCAGCCTCGGGACAGGGGGCCGCCGTCGGCTGTTTTTT.

The chain joins TRBV9 to TRBJ2-5; D may match TRBD1 or TRBD2 (5 bases each). V lost 4 bases and J 3 bases, leaving 19 bases between the germline ends. Looked up from germline, CDR1 is SGDLS and CDR2 is YYNGEE. CDR3 length: 16 amino acids. The CDR3 spells CASSPRGDLREETQYF. In DNA, the CDR3 is TGTGCCAGCAGCCCGAGAGGGGACCTCAGGGAAGAGACCCAGTACTTC.

The genes are TRBV7-9 and TRBJ1-2; D unresolved. The CDR3 is made up of 17 amino acids. Germline V gives CDR1 SEHNR, CDR2 FQNEAQ (reference sequence). V was shortened by 5 bases and J by 7 bases, with 26 bases between the two germline ends. The CDR3 reads CASSPARMRVRFGGYTF. CDR3 in DNA: TGTGCCAGCAGCCCAGCCAGAATGAGGGTCAGATTTGGTGGCTACACCTTC.

This clone has only a few counts. CDR3 sequence reads: CASSFSGIWGYTF. The CDR3 DNA reads as TGTGCCAGCAGCTTTTCGGGGATTTGGGGCTACACCTTC. The chain uses TRBV7-8 and TRBJ1-2; D unclear. Germline V gives CDR1 SGHVS, CDR2 FQNEAQ. With 3 bases removed from V and 8 bases from J, the gap between germline ends came to 13 bases. The CDR3 is made up of 13 amino acids.

This clone was seen only a few times. J is TRBJ2-2 and V is TRBV28; D unresolved. The CDR3 is 14 residues long. The ends were cut back, 4 bases at V and 0 bases at J, with 6 bases in the middle. Germline assignment: CDR1 MDHEN and CDR2 SYDVKM. Here the CDR3 DNA reads TGTGCCAGCAGTTCGTACCCGAACACCGGGGAGCTGTTTTTT. Translating gives CASSSYPNTGELFF.

The chain has TRBV7-2 and TRBJ2-3; D may be TRBD1 (5 bases). Germline V gene data show CDR1 as SGHTA and CDR2 as FQGNSA. CDR3 length equals 15 residues. Trimming pared 5 bases from V and 1 base from J, leaving 13 bases between. The CDR3 sequence is CASSPGLQGTDTQYF. In DNA, the CDR3 is TGTGCCAGCAGCCCCGGGCTACAGGGCACAGATACGCAGTATTTT.

This chain joins TRBV4-1 and TRBJ2-5, with 9 positions matching TRBD1. The end of the DNA is better explained by TRBJ2-7, so the J call may be wrong. Per the germline V gene, CDR1 is MGHRA and CDR2 is YSYEKL. The CDR3 covers 14 residues. Here the CDR3 DNA reads TGCGCCAGCAGCCTCAACAGGGGGCCCTACGAGCAGTACTTC. Translated: CASSLNRGPYEQYF.

The V and J genes are TRBV29-1 and TRBJ2-7; 8 bases are a match to TRBD1. The CDR3 has 14 amino acids. Germline CDR1 SQVTM, CDR2 ANQGSEA. With 4 bases clipped from V and 3 bases from J, the junction kept 8 bases outside the gene matches. CDR3 loop: CSVVEDRVNYEQYF. The CDR3 DNA follows: TGCAGCGTTGTTGAGGACAGGGTTAACTACGAGCAGTACTTC.

The chain combines TRBV10-3 with TRBJ1-2; the match to TRBD1 covers 7 bases. The trim removed 1 base at V and 0 bases at J, leaving 5 bases unmatched. CDR3 length: 16 residues. Germline values: CDR1 ENHRY, CDR2 SYGVKD. The CDR3 sequence: CAISELGQRANYGYTF. CDR3 bases: TGTGCCATCAGTGAGTTGGGACAGAGAGCTAACTATGGCTACACCTTC.

This chain uses TRBV6-1 with TRBJ1-5, with 7 nucleotides matching TRBD1. The germline CDR1 and CDR2 sequences are MNHNS and SASEGT. The junction had 4 bases not matched to a gene; V was cut back by 1 base and J by 4 bases. CDR3 length equals 15 residues. CDR3 in amino acids: CASSEGAGGNQPQHF. CDR3 DNA sequence: TGTGCCAGCAGTGAAGGCGCAGGGGGGAATCAGCCCCAGCATTTT.

This clone was counted a few times. J is TRBJ2-7 and V is TRBV5-8; D unresolved. Trimming removed 2 bases from V and 6 bases from J, with 9 bases in between. CDR1 is SGHTS, CDR2 YDEGEE, per germline. CDR3 length: 12 amino acids. CDR3 residues: CASSLSHLEQYF. The CDR3 coding sequence is TGTGCCAGCAGCTTATCTCACCTCGAGCAGTACTTC.

V usage is TRBV18 and J usage is TRBJ2-7; 8 positions match TRBD1. V dropped 3 bases and J dropped 6; count of bases not matched to a gene: 19. The CDR3 loop spans 18 amino acids. The germline CDR1 and CDR2 sequences are KGHSH and LQKENI. The CDR3 loop is CASSPGVGTGVGRSEQYF. CDR3 sequence (DNA): TGTGCCAGCTCACCGGGGGTGGGGACAGGAGTTGGTCGTTCCGAGCAGTACTTC.

The genes are TRBV18 and TRBJ1-5; D remains unclear. Trimming took 0 bases from V and 4 from J, leaving 10 bases between them. Germline V lookup: CDR1 KGHSH, CDR2 LQKENI. The CDR3 length is 15 residues. CDR3 coding DNA: TGTGCCAGCTCACCACCGATGGCAGCAAATCAGCCCCAGCATTTT. It specifies CASSPPMAANQPQHF.

The V gene is TRBV28, the J gene TRBJ2-3, with D perhaps TRBD2 (5 bases). The V and J ends lost 5 bases and 3 bases respectively, with 9 bases between them. In germline, CDR1 is MDHEN, CDR2 SYDVKM. The CDR3 consists of 13 residues. The CDR3 nucleotides are TGTGCCAGCAGTATCTCGGGAACAGATACGCAGTATTTT. The encoded protein is CASSISGTDTQYF.